This entry features one T cell receptor (beta chain) sequence. Germline CDR1 reads SGHAT; CDR2 reads FQNNGV. This CDR3 spans 15 amino acids. V was cut by 2 bases and J by 1 base, with 11 bases left in between. Authors' analysis steps: Nucleated cell counts were estimated from reference gene primer amplification. Assay used: immunoSEQ multiplex PCR; TCRdb lists only in-frame clones, some missing. That table is the source of V, J and clone size, and D and trimming were worked out from the DNA. Of about 73,000 clones in the sample, 83% were seen once. The data were taken from a study of blood T cell repertoires in COVID-19.

This clonotype was sampled from a woman in her sixties with acute or convalescent COVID-19. This chain uses TRBV11-2 with TRBJ1-1; no clear D. Source material: peripheral blood. CDR3 loop: CASSLFITANTEAFF. The CDR3 nucleotides are TGTGCCAGCAGCTTATTCATTACAGCGAACACTGAAGCTTTCTTT.